The clone carrying this T cell receptor (beta chain) came up a few times. No antigen is known for it. These data come from a study of vaccination effects on CD4 cells after COVID-19. ViraFEST assay sequencing came after antigen-specific CD4+ T cells were expanded with viral peptide pools. Following culture for roughly 10 days, CD4+ T cells were isolated. Vaccine administered to participants consisted of two doses of either BNT162b2 or mRNA-1273. Assay: immunoSEQ multiplex PCR; the TCRdb copy retains only in-frame clones and omits some. The sample has about 60,000 clones; roughly 78% are singletons. Trimming removed 3 bases from V and 4 bases from J, with 11 bases in between. CDR3 length: 13 residues.

The V call is TRBV5-3, the J call TRBJ2-7, with D perhaps TRBD1 (5 bases). TRBV5-3 is known as an ORF, though its function is uncertain. This TCR was sampled from a human donor who received a COVID-19 vaccine. The sample consisted of CD4+ T cells from PBMCs cultured with HCoV-OC43 spike peptides, taken after COVID-19 vaccination. The subset: HCoV-OC43 spike overlapping peptide pool stimulation. CDR3 nucleotides: TGTGCCAGAAGCTCCCCCAGGGTATACGAGCAGTACGTC. This translates into CARSSPRVYEQYV.